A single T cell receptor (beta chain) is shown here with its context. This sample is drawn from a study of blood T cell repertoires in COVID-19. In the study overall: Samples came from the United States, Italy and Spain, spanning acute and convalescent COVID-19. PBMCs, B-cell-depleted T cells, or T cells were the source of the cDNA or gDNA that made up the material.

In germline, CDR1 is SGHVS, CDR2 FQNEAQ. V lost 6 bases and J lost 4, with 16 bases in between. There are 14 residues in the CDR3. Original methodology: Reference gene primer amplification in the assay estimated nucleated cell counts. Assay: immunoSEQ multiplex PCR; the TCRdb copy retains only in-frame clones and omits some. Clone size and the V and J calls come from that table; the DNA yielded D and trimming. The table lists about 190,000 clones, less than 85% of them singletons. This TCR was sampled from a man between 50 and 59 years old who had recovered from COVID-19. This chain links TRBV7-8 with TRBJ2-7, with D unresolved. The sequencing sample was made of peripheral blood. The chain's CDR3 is CASSLGGSKYEQYF. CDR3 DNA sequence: TGTGCCAGCAGTCTAGGCGGATCGAAGTACGAGCAGTACTTC.